The 19 T cell receptor beta chains in this list originate from one sample, sequenced in a study of OX40 agonist ivuxolimab in advanced cancers. The repertoire was sequenced with immunoSEQ multiplex PCR; TCRdb's copy has only in-frame clones and lacks some. Among fewer than 85,000 clones listed, roughly 78% were seen once. Specimen: CD4+ or CD8+ T cells sorted from blood, collected in a trial of the OX40 agonist ivuxolimab. Receptors originate from an adult with an advanced solid tumor such as melanoma, head and neck, liver or kidney cancer.

A single count supports this clone. The chain uses TRBV7-9 and TRBJ1-1; D ambiguous. The CDR3 contains 11 residues. With 4 bases removed from V and 8 bases from J, the gap between germline ends came to 8 bases. CDR1 is SEHNR, CDR2 FQNEAQ, per germline (reference sequence). CDR3 DNA: TGTGCCAGCAGCTGGACGGTCGAAGCTTTCTTT. Its translation is CASSWTVEAFF.

The sample holds a few counts of this clone. The rearrangement uses TRBV7-9 and TRBJ1-2, with unresolved D. Trimming removed 1 base from V and 6 bases from J, with 15 bases in between. Germline CDR1 SEHNR, CDR2 FQNEAQ (reference sequence). This CDR3 has 15 amino acids. The CDR3 is CASSLEIPGIHGYTF. Written as DNA, the CDR3 is TGTGCCAGCAGCTTAGAGATTCCGGGAATCCATGGCTACACCTTC.

V gene TRBV9 combines with J gene TRBJ2-5; 12 nucleotides match TRBD2. This CDR3 is 17 amino acids long. V dropped 0 bases and J dropped 5; count of bases not matched to a gene: 8. The V gene's germline CDR1 is SGDLS and CDR2 YYNGEE. The CDR3 region is CASSVAPRLAGEETQYF. The CDR3, as DNA: TGTGCCAGCAGCGTAGCTCCTCGACTAGCGGGGGAGGAGACCCAGTACTTC.

The chain is built from TRBV5-1 and TRBJ1-5; no reliable D call. CDR3 size: 16 residues. The germline V and J ends were trimmed by 0 bases and 0 bases, with 10 bases remaining between them. Germline V gene lookup returns CDR1 SGHRS and CDR2 YFSETQ. The CDR3 nucleotides are TGCGCCAGCAGCTTGGGTGGCCAGAGTAGCAATCAGCCCCAGCATTTT. Amino acid sequence: CASSLGGQSSNQPQHF.

This chain uses TRBV7-9 with TRBJ1-2; no clear D gene. The CDR3 covers 15 residues. The germline gives CDR1 SEHNR, CDR2 FQNEAQ (reference sequence). Trimming left V 5 bases short and J 5 bases short, with 18 bases between. The CDR3, as DNA: TGTGCCAGCAGCCAAGATGGACGGGTGGGGTATGGCTACACCTTC. Translating it yields CASSQDGRVGYGYTF.

This clone was observed once. The chain combines TRBV11-2 with TRBJ2-2; no firm D call. The V end was cut by 1 base, the J end by 4 bases, with 16 bases between. The germline gives CDR1 SGHAT, CDR2 FQNNGV. The CDR3 covers 17 residues. Written as DNA, the CDR3 is TGTGCCAGCAGCTTAGGGGCTAGTCGGTCCCTCACCGGGGAGCTGTTTTTT. As protein: CASSLGASRSLTGELFF.

The chain has TRBV30 and TRBJ1-1; 8 bases align to TRBD1. Germline V CDR1 and CDR2: GTSNPN, SVGIG (reference sequence). The CDR3 loop spans 18 amino acids. CDR3 protein: CASLGNRDRYIMNTEAFF. The CDR3 coding sequence is TGTGCGTCACTTGGGAACCGGGACAGGTACATTATGAACACTGAAGCTTTCTTT.

This clone was seen only once. CDR3: CASRFVSGANVLTF. CDR3 bases: TGTGCCAGTAGGTTCGTTTCTGGGGCCAACGTCCTGACTTTC. The V call is TRBV19, the J call TRBJ2-6; D call uncertain. The V and J ends lost 6 bases and 1 base respectively, with 7 bases between them. This CDR3 is built from 14 residues. CDR1 and CDR2 (germline): LNHDA, SQIVND (reference sequence).

Concerning this clone itself: One junction end disagrees with the germline gene, perhaps due to a read error. This sequence joins TRBV6-5 and TRBJ2-2, with D unresolved. This CDR3 contains 11 residues. The V gene's germline CDR1 is MNHEY and CDR2 SVGAGI. The CDR3 DNA follows: TGTGCCAGCAGGAACTCCGGGGAGCTGTTTTTT. The encoded protein is CASRNSGELFF.

J is TRBJ2-5 and V is TRBV7-6, with a possible D match to TRBD2 (6 bases). Trimming stripped 5 bases from V and 0 bases from J, with 13 bases between. Germline CDR1 is SGHVS and CDR2 is FNYEAQ. The CDR3 loop spans 15 amino acids. CDR3 region: CASSPLRDYQETQYF. CDR3 sequence (DNA): TGTGCCAGCAGCCCCCTCAGGGACTACCAAGAGACCCAGTACTTC.

Details on this clone: Relative to the germline gene, one junction end is altered; a read error may explain this. The chain combines TRBV7-2 with TRBJ2-1; weak D call: TRBD1 (5 bases). CDR1 SGHTA and CDR2 FQGNSA come from the germline V gene. The CDR3 sequence is 15 residues long. This chain's CDR3 is CASSLGPGSSNEQFF. The CDR3 bases are TGTGCCAGCAGCTTAGGGCCAGGGTCCTCCAATGAGCAGTTCTTC.

This clone was counted only a few times. The rearrangement uses TRBV6-5 and TRBJ1-1, with a weak D call TRBD1 (5 bases). CDR3 length equals 15 residues. Germline CDR1 is MNHEY and CDR2 is SVGAGI. V lost 4 bases and J 1 base, leaving 13 bases between the germline ends. The CDR3 DNA follows: TGTGCCAGCAGTTCCCGACAGAGCCCGAACACTGAAGCTTTCTTT. It yields the protein CASSSRQSPNTEAFF.

This clone was counted once. The V call is TRBV19, the J call TRBJ1-3; D unresolved. The germline V and J ends were trimmed by 7 bases and 0 bases, with 16 bases remaining between them. Germline loops: CDR1 LNHDA, CDR2 SQIVND (reference sequence). CDR3 length equals 16 residues. Written as DNA, the CDR3 is TGTGCCAGTACCCCTTTAGGGCGCAGCTCTGGAAACACCATATATTTT. Protein sequence: CASTPLGRSSGNTIYF.

This rearrangement joins TRBV9 to TRBJ2-5; D is ambiguous. This CDR3 region has 14 residues. The V and J ends lost 0 bases and 5 bases respectively, with 11 bases between them. Germline V CDR1 and CDR2: SGDLS, YYNGEE. CDR3 amino acids: CASSVAGTSETQYF. CDR3 in DNA: TGTGCCAGCAGCGTAGCGGGCACCAGCGAGACCCAGTACTTC.

The chain joins TRBV7-2 to TRBJ2-7; D gene unclear. The CDR3 has 13 residues. V was clipped by 0 bases and J by 3 bases, with 6 bases between them. Germline V gene data show CDR1 as SGHTA and CDR2 as FQGNSA. The CDR3 nucleotides read TGTGCCAGCAGCTTAGCCAAAGTCTACGAGCAGTACTTC. Protein product: CASSLAKVYEQYF.

This chain links TRBV7-2 with TRBJ2-2, with 10 bases lining up with TRBD1. Germline CDR1 and CDR2: SGHTA and FQGNSA. Trimming cost V 5 bases and J 6 bases; bases outside gene matches: 12. The length of the CDR3 is 17 residues. Written as DNA, the CDR3 is TGTGCCAGCAGCCTACTTCCCGGGACAGGGGCCCCCGGGGAGCTGTTTTTT. Protein: CASSLLPGTGAPGELFF.

This clone was counted ten times or more. The rearrangement joins TRBV5-6 to TRBJ1-5, with a tentative D call TRBD1 (6 bases). The ends were cut back, 4 bases at V and 3 bases at J, with 11 bases in the middle. From germline, CDR1 is SGHDT and CDR2 YYEEEE. This CDR3 comprises 14 residues. The CDR3 DNA is TGTGCCAGCAGCGTACAGGGACTCAATCAGCCCCAGCATTTT. Translating gives CASSVQGLNQPQHF. The variable domain in full, with the rest retrieved from reference TRBV5-6 and TRBJ1-5, is DAGVTQSPTHLIKTRGQQVTLRCSPKSGHDTVSWYQQALGQGPQFIFQYYEEEERQRGNFPDRFSGHQFPNYSSELNVNALLLGDSALYLCASSVQGLNQPQHFGDGTRLSIL.

The CDR3 bases are TGTGCCAGCAGCCCCAGGGGGGCTGGGGATACGCAGTATTTT. This translates into CASSPRGAGDTQYF. This chain links TRBV14 with TRBJ2-3, with a possible D match to TRBD1 (7 bases). With 4 bases removed from V and 6 bases from J, the gap between germline ends came to 14 bases. Per the germline V gene, CDR1 is SGHDN and CDR2 is FVKESK. The CDR3 spans 14 residues.

This chain connects TRBV7-2 to TRBJ1-5; D is unclear. This CDR3 region has 12 residues. CDR1 and CDR2 (germline): SGHTA, FQGNSA. Deletions cut 0 bases from V and 9 bases from J, with 6 bases between. The CDR3 loop is CASSLAPGPQHF. The CDR3 nucleotides are TGTGCCAGCAGCTTAGCGCCGGGGCCCCAGCATTTT.